This T cell receptor (beta chain) was profiled in a study of cytomegalovirus exposure and HLA in healthy donors. This PCR relied on a set of 60 Vbeta primers and 13 Jbeta primers. Only in-frame clones appear in the TCRdb table, and some are missing; sequencing was by immunoSEQ multiplex PCR. The sample has fewer than 200,000 clones; about 79% are singletons. J gave up 4 bases and V 7 bases, and 13 bases lay outside the gene matches. Germline values: CDR1 SNHLY, CDR2 FYNNEI. The CDR3 has 15 amino acids. Points from the study as a whole: Association of a missense DCLRE1C variant with TCR beta V- and J-gene trimming was reported in a later analysis. In a later analysis, most CMV-associated TCR beta chains appeared HLA-restricted.

Concerning this clone itself: Its specificity is not known.

The sequenced material came from PBMCs. The clonotype originates from a man between 35 and 55 years old in good health and CMV-seropositive. The chain uses TRBV2 and TRBJ2-7; 7 bases align to TRBD2. CDR3 region: CASKAAGGSLYEQYF. In DNA form, the CDR3 reads TGTGCCAGCAAGGCGGCTGGCGGGAGTTTATACGAGCAGTACTTC.